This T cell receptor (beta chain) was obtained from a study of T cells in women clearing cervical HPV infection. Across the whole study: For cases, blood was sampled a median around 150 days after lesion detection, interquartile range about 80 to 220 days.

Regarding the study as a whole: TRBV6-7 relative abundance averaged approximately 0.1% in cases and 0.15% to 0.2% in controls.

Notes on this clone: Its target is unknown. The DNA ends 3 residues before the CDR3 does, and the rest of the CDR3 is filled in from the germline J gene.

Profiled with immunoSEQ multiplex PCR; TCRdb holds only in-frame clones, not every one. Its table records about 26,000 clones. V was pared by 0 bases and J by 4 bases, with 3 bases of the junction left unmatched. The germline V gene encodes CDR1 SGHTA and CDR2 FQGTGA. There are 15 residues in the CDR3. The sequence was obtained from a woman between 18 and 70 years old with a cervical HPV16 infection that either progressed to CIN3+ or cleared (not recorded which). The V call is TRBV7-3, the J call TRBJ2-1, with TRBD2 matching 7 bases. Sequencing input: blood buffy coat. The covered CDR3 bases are TGTGCCAGCAGCTTAACGGGGGGGACGTACAATGAG. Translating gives CASSLTGGTYNE. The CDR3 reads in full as CASSLTGGTYNEQFF.